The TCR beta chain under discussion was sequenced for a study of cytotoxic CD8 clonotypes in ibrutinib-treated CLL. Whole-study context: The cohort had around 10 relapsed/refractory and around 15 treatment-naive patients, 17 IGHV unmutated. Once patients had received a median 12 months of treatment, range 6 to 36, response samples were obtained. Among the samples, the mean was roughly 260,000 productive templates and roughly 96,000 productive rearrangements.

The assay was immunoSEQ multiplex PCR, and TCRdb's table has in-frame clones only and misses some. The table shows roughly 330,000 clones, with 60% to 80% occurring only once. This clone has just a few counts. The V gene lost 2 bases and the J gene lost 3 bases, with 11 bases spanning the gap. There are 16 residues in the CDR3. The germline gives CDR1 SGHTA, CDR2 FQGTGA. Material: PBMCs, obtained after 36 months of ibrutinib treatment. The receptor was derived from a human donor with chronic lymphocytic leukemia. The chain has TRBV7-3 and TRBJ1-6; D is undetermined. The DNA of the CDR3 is TGTGCCAGCAGCTTACAAGCTCCGTACTATAATTCACCCCTCCACTTT. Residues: CASSLQAPYYNSPLHF. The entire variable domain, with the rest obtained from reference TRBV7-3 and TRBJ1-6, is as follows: GAGVSQTPSNKVTEKGKYVELRCDPISGHTALYWYRQSLGQGPEFLIYFQGTGAADDSGLPNDRFFAVRPEGSVSTLKIQRTERGDSAVYLCASSLQAPYYNSPLHFGNGTRLTVT.